This TCR beta chain was sequenced for a study of OX40 agonist ivuxolimab in advanced cancers. As for the study in general: Prior checkpoint blockade (anti-PD-1, anti-PD-L1 or anti-CTLA-4) was permitted; approximately 44% had it.

Autoimmune disease history or systemic immunosuppression was exclusionary. Regarding this clone: Its antigen is as yet unknown.

V was shortened by 3 bases and J by 4 bases, with 12 bases between the two germline ends. The CDR3 is 13 amino acids. From germline, CDR1 is SQVTM and CDR2 ANQGSEA. Study observations and caveats: Some of the nonresponding patients also showed low levels of normalized T-cell clonal expansion. CD4+ and CD8+ blood T cells expanded clonally by week 6 at 0.1 to 3.0 mg/kg.

The method was immunoSEQ multiplex PCR; TCRdb's version includes in-frame clones alone and lacks a portion of them. The table has some 63,000 clones, 94% seen once; the top ten hold roughly 19%. The sequence came from an adult with an advanced solid tumor such as melanoma, head and neck, liver or kidney cancer. The sample consisted of CD4+ or CD8+ T cells sorted from blood, taken in a trial of the OX40 agonist ivuxolimab. The J gene is TRBJ2-5, the V gene TRBV29-1; tentatively, D is TRBD1 or TRBD2 (5 bases each). In DNA form, the CDR3 reads TGCAGCGTTGACGAGGGGTTCGGAGAGACCCAGTACTTC. This gives the protein CSVDEGFGETQYF. The full variable domain, its missing parts supplied by reference TRBV29-1 and TRBJ2-5, is SAVISQKPSRDICQRGTSLTIQCQVDSQVTMMFWYRQQPGQSLTLIATANQGSEATYESGFVIDKFPISRPNLTFSTLTVSNMSPEDSSIYLCSVDEGFGETQYFGPGTRLLVL.